Presented here are 14 T cell receptor beta chains from one specimen sequenced in a study of blood T cell repertoires in COVID-19. The method was immunoSEQ multiplex PCR; TCRdb's version includes in-frame clones alone and lacks a portion of them. The sample gives approximately 210,000 clones, 75% to 90% of which show up once; 0.72% is in the top ten. What was sequenced was peripheral blood. These TCRs come from a man aged 35 to 55 with acute or convalescent COVID-19.

CDR3 DNA: TGCGCCAGCAGCCATGAGCCGGTGACCTACGAGCAGTACTTC. It translates to CASSHEPVTYEQYF. The V call is TRBV4-1, the J call TRBJ2-7; no clear D gene. V dropped 3 bases and J dropped 2 bases, with 11 bases sitting between them. The CDR3 contains 14 residues. Germline V CDR1 and CDR2: MGHRA, YSYEKL.

The chain joins TRBV3-1 (or the pseudogene TRBV3-2) to TRBJ1-1; D uncertain. Per the germline V gene, CDR1 is LGHDT and CDR2 is YNNKEL (reference sequence). The CDR3 has 15 residues. V gave up 4 bases and J gave up 2 bases, with 14 bases separating them. The CDR3 is CASSLSPTFNTEAFF. CDR3 DNA: TGTGCCAGCAGCCTATCCCCGACTTTCAACACTGAAGCTTTCTTT.

To note about this clone: Other nucleotide sequences in the sample specify the same CDR3. Written as DNA, the CDR3 is TGTGCCAGCAGCTTGGGACAGCTCAATCAGCCCCAGCATTTT. This sequence encodes CASSLGQLNQPQHF. The genes are TRBV7-9 and TRBJ1-5; 7 positions match TRBD1. The V segment lost 3 bases and the J segment 3 bases; nucleotides outside the gene matches: 2. The CDR3 is 14 amino acids. The germline V gene has CDR1 SEHNR and CDR2 FQNEAQ (reference sequence).

This clone was observed a few times. This chain joins TRBV30 and TRBJ2-7; 13 bases align to TRBD2. Germline V lookup: CDR1 GTSNPN, CDR2 SVGIG (reference sequence). The J segment lost 2 bases and the V segment lost 2 bases, leaving 3 bases of the junction unmatched. The CDR3 covers 15 residues. Written as DNA, the CDR3 is TGTGCCTGGAGTACGGGACTAGCGGGAACCTACGAGCAGTACTTC. Translation: CAWSTGLAGTYEQYF.

This clone was counted a single time. The DNA of the CDR3 is TGTGCCAGCAGCGTAGGGGGAGGTGGTAACCATCAGTTCTTC. Translating it yields CASSVGGGGNHQFF. The chain links TRBV9 to TRBJ2-1; weak D call: TRBD2 (6 bases). V was shortened by 0 bases and J by 13 bases, with 17 bases between the two germline ends. Germline V gene data show CDR1 as SGDLS and CDR2 as YYNGEE. The CDR3 totals 14 residues.

This sequence joins TRBV10-3 and TRBJ2-2, with D maybe TRBD2 (6 bases). CDR1 is ENHRY, CDR2 SYGVKD, per germline. V was shortened by 6 bases and J by 0 bases, with 8 bases between the two germline ends. The CDR3 has 14 residues. CDR3 residues: CAIRAGPNTGELFF. In DNA form, the CDR3 reads TGTGCCATCAGGGCGGGACCGAACACCGGGGAGCTGTTTTTT.

The chain couples TRBV23-1 to TRBJ1-5, with TRBD1 as a possible D gene (6 bases). Being an ORF, TRBV23-1 has a function that is uncertain. The CDR3 consists of 13 residues. Trimming took 6 bases from V and 7 from J, leaving 13 bases between them. The CDR3 DNA is TGCGCCAGCAGATTTAGGGGGGGGCAGCCCCAGCATTTT. It is translated as CASRFRGGQPQHF.

The chain links TRBV4-1 to TRBJ1-6, with D possibly matching TRBD1 (6 bases). This CDR3 comprises 18 residues. In germline, CDR1 is MGHRA, CDR2 YSYEKL. Trimming shortened V by 1 base and J by 9 bases, and 22 bases separated the two germline ends. CDR3 sequence (DNA): TGCGCCAGCAGCCAAGGGGACACCGTATTTGTTGTTGGTTCACCCCTCCACTTT. Its protein product is CASSQGDTVFVVGSPLHF.

This rearrangement joins TRBV14 to TRBJ1-2, with 7 bases lining up with TRBD1. The CDR3 covers 14 residues. The ends lost 1 base at V and 8 bases at J; junction bases unmatched: 7. CDR1 and CDR2 (germline): SGHDN, FVKESK. The CDR3 reads CASSQVIQGTGYTF. The CDR3 DNA reads TGTGCCAGCAGCCAAGTTATACAGGGGACAGGCTACACCTTC.

This chain connects TRBV6-4 to TRBJ2-2, with D perhaps TRBD1 (6 bases). Per germline, CDR1 MRHNA and CDR2 SNTAGT. Trimming removed 0 bases from V and 3 bases from J, with 8 bases in between. The CDR3 totals 15 residues. CDR3 in DNA: TGTGCCAGCAGTGACTCGCCAGGGGACACCGGGGAGCTGTTTTTT. Translating gives CASSDSPGDTGELFF.

The rearrangement joins TRBV10-2 to TRBJ1-6, with D possibly TRBD1 on 5 matching bases. CDR3 length: 14 amino acids. The germline V gene encodes CDR1 WSHSY and CDR2 SAAADI. Trimming removed 2 bases from V and 7 bases from J, with 9 bases in between. CDR3 DNA: TGCGCCAGCAGTGAGGCGGGGCCAAATTCACCCCTCCACTTT. As protein: CASSEAGPNSPLHF.

The rearrangement uses TRBV5-1 and TRBJ2-3; 10 nucleotides align to TRBD1. With 1 base clipped from V and 2 bases from J, the junction kept 4 bases outside the gene matches. The length of the CDR3 is 16 residues. Germline loops: CDR1 SGHRS, CDR2 YFSETQ. Here the CDR3 reads CASSLLGQGNTDTQYF. As DNA, the CDR3 is TGCGCCAGCAGCTTGTTGGGACAGGGGAACACAGATACGCAGTATTTT.

CDR3 in DNA: TGTGCCAGCAGTTACTCGGGCGTATGGGGCTACACCTTC. As protein: CASSYSGVWGYTF. The chain links TRBV6-2 or TRBV6-3 to TRBJ1-2; D remains unclear. The germline V gene encodes CDR1 MNHEY and CDR2 SVGEGT. Deletions cut 0 bases from V and 8 bases from J, with 10 bases between. This CDR3 contains 13 residues.

The chain couples TRBV2 to TRBJ2-3; no reliable D call. The V gene lost 6 bases and the J gene lost 1 base, with 8 bases spanning the gap. The germline V gene encodes CDR1 SNHLY and CDR2 FYNNEI. The CDR3 runs to 13 residues. CDR3 region: CASSTSGTDTQYF. CDR3 nucleotides: TGTGCCAGCAGCACATCTGGCACAGATACGCAGTATTTT. Complete variable domain (other parts from reference TRBV2 and TRBJ2-3): EPEVTQTPSHQVTQMGQEVILRCVPISNHLYFYWYRQILGQKVEFLVSFYNNEISEKSEIFDDQFSVERPDGSNFTLKIRSTKLEDSAMYFCASSTSGTDTQYFGPGTRLTVL.